This T cell receptor beta chain originates from a study of shared clonotypes between healthy human individuals. Naive CD8 cells were CD45RO-negative, positively selected for CCR7, excluding terminally differentiated effector memory CD45RA+ cells. Germline loops: CDR1 WSHSY, CDR2 SAAADI. Deletions cut 0 bases from V and 8 bases from J, with 16 bases between. The CDR3 extends over 15 amino acids. Study-wide results and limits: Four donors held about 5% of naive CD4 clonotypes in common.

As concerns this clone: As yet, its antigen is unknown.

Data came from immunoSEQ multiplex PCR; TCRdb stores just in-frame clones and leaves some out. The data show about 2.1 million clones, about 94% seen once. The TCR originated in a man younger than 35 in good health. Some clones in this sample may be carry-over from other donors' samples. The sequenced sample was naive CD8+ T cells from PBMCs. The gene calls are TRBV10-2 and TRBJ2-5, with D possibly TRBD2 on 6 matching bases. CDR3 nucleotide sequence: TGCGCCAGCAGTGAGTCGGAACGGCGGGGTGGAACCCAGTACTTC. Translation: CASSESERRGGTQYF.